The clone carrying this T cell receptor (beta chain) appeared a single time. The method was immunoSEQ multiplex PCR; TCRdb's version includes in-frame clones alone and lacks a portion of them. The sample includes about 25,000 clones, around nine tenths of them seen just once. This specimen comes from a study of blood T cell repertoires in COVID-19. Study background: T cells, B-cell-depleted T cells, or PBMCs supplied cDNA or gDNA.

Germline V CDR1 and CDR2: LNHDA, SQIVND (reference sequence). V shed 6 bases, J shed 4 bases, and the junction held 5 bases outside the gene matches. The CDR3 covers 14 residues. Sequencing was done on a sample of peripheral blood. The receptor was isolated from a man aged 45 to 65 with active COVID-19. The chain recombines TRBV19 with TRBJ2-3, with 9 bases that match TRBD1. CDR3 coding DNA: TGTGCCAGTAGCACAGGGGGCAGGGCAGATACGCAGTATTTT. As protein: CASSTGGRADTQYF.